This entry lists 31 T cell receptor beta chains sequenced from one sample in a study of blood T cell repertoires in COVID-19. The data were produced by immunoSEQ multiplex PCR, yet TCRdb's version contains in-frame clones alone and is incomplete. The top ten clones hold around 11% of a sample with roughly 250,000 clones, 75% to 85% of them seen once. Sequencing input: peripheral blood. Receptors were obtained from a woman aged 60-75 years with active or convalescent COVID-19.

This chain uses TRBV5-5 with TRBJ2-1, with D perhaps TRBD2 (6 bases). Germline-derived CDR1 and CDR2 are SGHKS and YYEKEE (reference sequence). V was shortened by 4 bases and J by 4 bases, with 15 bases between the two germline ends. The CDR3 runs 15 residues. CDR3 nucleotide sequence: TGTGCCAGCAGCCCCGCCAGGGAGGAATACAATGAGCAGTTCTTC. It yields the protein CASSPAREEYNEQFF.

The rearrangement joins TRBV27 to TRBJ1-4; the D is unclear. The CDR3 covers 13 residues. Trimming left V 3 bases short and J 8 bases short, with 10 bases between. Germline lookup yields CDR1 MNHEY and CDR2 SMNVEV (reference sequence). CDR3 coding DNA: TGTGCCAGCAGTTTCAGGCTCGGCGAAAAACTGTTTTTT. The encoded protein is CASSFRLGEKLFF.

To note about this clone: The sample holds other DNA sequences that translate to the same CDR3. Here the CDR3 reads CASSIGQYNQPQHF. The CDR3 DNA is TGTGCCAGTAGTATAGGACAGTATAATCAGCCCCAGCATTTT. The chain has TRBV19 and TRBJ1-5; weak D call: TRBD1 (5 bases). This CDR3 is 14 amino acids long. Germline V gene data show CDR1 as LNHDA and CDR2 as SQIVND (reference sequence). V gave up 1 base and J gave up 4 bases, with 8 bases separating them.

Turning to this clone: At the DNA level, this CDR3 is encoded by other sequences in the same sample as well. The gene calls are TRBV6-1 and TRBJ1-2; TRBD1 matches at 9 bases. The V and J ends lost 3 bases and 2 bases, in that order; junction bases with no gene match: 1. In germline, CDR1 is MNHNS, CDR2 SASEGT. This CDR3 has 14 amino acids. CDR3 DNA sequence: TGTGCCAGCAGTGAGGGGACAGGGAACTATGGCTACACCTTC. Protein: CASSEGTGNYGYTF.

This clone was seen once. The chain recombines TRBV7-9 with TRBJ2-1; TRBD1 agrees at 10 bases. V lost 1 base to trimming and J lost 6 bases; unmatched junction nucleotides: 15. CDR1 is SEHNR, CDR2 FQNEAQ, per germline (reference sequence). This CDR3 spans 19 amino acids. In DNA form, the CDR3 reads TGTGCCAGCAGCTTAGAATTGCTTGGGAGACAGGGGGCCTCCAATGAGCAGTTCTTC. It translates to CASSLELLGRQGASNEQFF.

Concerning this clone: This sample also contains other DNA sequences that code for the same CDR3. V gene TRBV30 combines with J gene TRBJ2-5; tentative D call: TRBD2 (6 bases). Trimming pared 0 bases from V and 5 bases from J, leaving 7 bases between. The CDR3 spans 12 residues. Germline V gene lookup returns CDR1 GTSNPN and CDR2 SVGIG (reference sequence). The CDR3 here is CAWSVGGETQYF. CDR3 sequence (DNA): TGTGCCTGGAGTGTTGGGGGGGAGACCCAGTACTTC.

This sequence joins TRBV6-1 and TRBJ1-4; maybe TRBD1 (6 bases). V was cut by 2 bases and J by 7 bases, with 17 bases left in between. CDR3 length equals 16 residues. CDR1 and CDR2 (germline): MNHNS, SASEGT. The CDR3 loop is CASSEPPPGVGEKLFF. CDR3 DNA: TGTGCCAGCAGTGAACCCCCGCCAGGGGTAGGTGAAAAACTGTTTTTT.

The chain links TRBV5-1 to TRBJ2-1; possible D gene TRBD1, 5 bases. The ends were cut back, 4 bases at V and 4 bases at J, with 9 bases in the middle. The germline CDR1 and CDR2 sequences are SGHRS and YFSETQ. This CDR3 is 13 amino acids long. CDR3 in amino acids: CASSPRAYNEQFF. The CDR3 DNA reads TGCGCCAGCAGCCCCAGGGCTTACAATGAGCAGTTCTTC.

The gene calls are TRBV7-9 and TRBJ1-5, with D possibly matching TRBD1 (5 bases). This CDR3 has 14 residues. Looked up from germline, CDR1 is SEHNR and CDR2 is FQNEAQ (reference sequence). The V and J ends lost 0 bases and 9 bases respectively, with 12 bases between them. CDR3 DNA: TGTGCCAGCAGCTTAGCGGGGGAGGGAGGGCCCCAGCATTTT. Protein sequence: CASSLAGEGGPQHF.

The rearrangement links TRBV29-1 to TRBJ2-7, with 8 bases matching TRBD1. Germline assignment: CDR1 SQVTM and CDR2 ANQGSEA. This CDR3 has 15 residues. V shed 6 bases and J 2 bases; nucleotides not matched to a gene: 12. CDR3 in DNA: TGCAGCGTCTCACCCAGGGGGCTTTCGACCTACGAGCAGTACTTC. This encodes CSVSPRGLSTYEQYF.

The rearrangement uses TRBV19 and TRBJ2-7; 7 nucleotides line up with TRBD1. Per the germline V gene, CDR1 is LNHDA and CDR2 is SQIVND (reference sequence). After removal of 5 bases from V and 4 bases from J, the junction contained 17 bases not matched to a gene. CDR3 size: 17 residues. The CDR3: CASSRWTGARNLYEQYF. In DNA, the CDR3 is TGTGCCAGTAGTCGATGGACAGGCGCCCGAAACCTTTACGAGCAGTACTTC.

This sequence joins TRBV6-1 and TRBJ1-1; D is unresolved. This CDR3 has 14 amino acids. V gave up 0 bases and J gave up 5 bases, with 10 bases separating them. The germline gives CDR1 MNHNS, CDR2 SASEGT. The CDR3 DNA is TGTGCCAGCAGTGAAGCCCTACGTCGGACTGAAGCTTTCTTT. The encoded protein is CASSEALRRTEAFF.

The table lists this clone with a few counts. The rearrangement joins TRBV5-1 to TRBJ1-4; no reliable D call. The CDR3 has 14 residues. Germline CDR1 is SGHRS and CDR2 is YFSETQ. V was pared by 0 bases and J by 8 bases, with 11 bases between. In nucleotides, the CDR3 is TGCGCCAGCAGCTTGGCCCCCGGGTCCGAAAAACTGTTTTTT. The encoded protein is CASSLAPGSEKLFF.

This clone appeared once. This chain uses TRBV5-8 with TRBJ1-5; D gene ambiguous. CDR3 length: 15 amino acids. Trimming left V 0 bases short and J 1 base short, with 8 bases between. Germline CDR1 and CDR2: SGHTS and YDEGEE. The CDR3 here is CASSLGRLSNQPQHF. In DNA form, the CDR3 reads TGTGCCAGCAGCTTGGGCAGGCTAAGCAATCAGCCCCAGCATTTT.

This rearrangement joins TRBV4-1 to TRBJ1-4; D might be TRBD1 (6 bases). CDR1 is MGHRA, CDR2 YSYEKL, per germline. Trimming stripped 5 bases from V and 0 bases from J, with 10 bases between. This CDR3 has 15 residues. The CDR3: CASSSAGATNEKLFF. The CDR3 region has the DNA TGCGCCAGCAGCTCCGCAGGGGCAACTAATGAAAAACTGTTTTTT.

This chain links TRBV20-1 with TRBJ2-7; a weak D match, TRBD2 (5 bases). CDR3 length equals 14 residues. CDR1 DFQATT and CDR2 SNEGSKA come from the germline V gene (reference sequence). V lost 3 bases and J lost 5, with 17 bases in between. CDR3: CSASSRAGVHEQYF. CDR3 in DNA: TGCAGTGCTAGTTCGAGGGCCGGTGTCCACGAGCAGTACTTC.

The CDR3 sequence is CASSPVGDSGAFF. CDR3 in DNA: TGTGCCAGCAGCCCTGTCGGGGACAGTGGAGCTTTCTTT. J is TRBJ1-1 and V is TRBV5-6; TRBD1 aligns across 7 bases. Per the germline V gene, CDR1 is SGHDT and CDR2 is YYEEEE. V shed 4 bases and J 10 bases; nucleotides not matched to a gene: 10. The CDR3 spans 13 residues.

The chain carries TRBV7-8 and TRBJ2-1; 8 bases agree with TRBD1. The germline CDR1 and CDR2 sequences are SGHVS and FQNEAQ. The CDR3 loop spans 15 amino acids. The V gene end was trimmed by 1 base and the J gene end by 6 bases; junction bases not matched to a gene: 5. This chain's CDR3 is CASSLGQGIRNEQFF. The DNA for the CDR3 is TGTGCCAGCAGCTTAGGACAGGGGATTCGCAATGAGCAGTTCTTC.

This clone has more than one count but fewer than ten. The V and J genes are TRBV2 and TRBJ2-2, with D possibly TRBD2 on 5 matching bases. The germline V gene has CDR1 SNHLY and CDR2 FYNNEI. Trimming pared 6 bases from V and 0 bases from J, leaving 11 bases between. The CDR3 runs to 15 residues. CDR3 nucleotide sequence: TGTGCCAGCAGGCAGGAGGACCCGAACACCGGGGAGCTGTTTTTT. Translation: CASRQEDPNTGELFF.

The genes are TRBV11-2 and TRBJ2-1; D gene uncertain. Trimming removed 7 bases at V and 8 bases at J, with 9 bases between. CDR1 is SGHAT and CDR2 is FQNNGV in the germline V gene. The CDR3 has 11 residues. The CDR3 bases are TGTGCCAGCACCCTCACTGATGAGCAGTTCTTC. It codes for CASTLTDEQFF.

The CDR3 DNA reads as TGTGCCAGCAGTGTAGGAGCGGGGGGTACAGATACGCAGTATTTT. Its protein product is CASSVGAGGTDTQYF. This rearrangement joins TRBV6-4 to TRBJ2-3, with 9 bases identical to TRBD2. V lost 4 bases, J lost 3 bases, and 5 bases stayed unmatched. The CDR3 spans 15 residues. CDR1 is MRHNA, CDR2 SNTAGT, per germline.

The V call is TRBV5-6, the J call TRBJ2-1; 9 bases align to TRBD1. The J segment lost 12 bases and the V segment lost 2 bases, leaving 12 bases of the junction unmatched. CDR3 size: 15 residues. Per germline, CDR1 SGHDT and CDR2 YYEEEE. CDR3 in DNA: TGTGCCAGCAGCTTTGCGGGACAGGGCTTCAATTGGCAGTTCTTC. This codes for CASSFAGQGFNWQFF. The entire variable domain, with the rest obtained from reference TRBV5-6 and TRBJ2-1, is as follows: DAGVTQSPTHLIKTRGQQVTLRCSPKSGHDTVSWYQQALGQGPQFIFQYYEEEERQRGNFPDRFSGHQFPNYSSELNVNALLLGDSALYLCASSFAGQGFNWQFFGPGTRLTVL.

The chain employs TRBV7-2 and TRBJ2-3; TRBD2 matches 8 bases. The J segment lost 4 bases and the V segment lost 5 bases, leaving 8 bases of the junction unmatched. From germline, CDR1 is SGHTA and CDR2 FQGNSA. The CDR3 has 15 amino acids. The CDR3 loop reads CASSQAPGGADTQYF. The CDR3 DNA reads as TGTGCCAGCAGCCAAGCTCCCGGGGGGGCAGATACGCAGTATTTT.

This chain uses TRBV5-5 with TRBJ2-7; 13 nucleotides match TRBD2. Germline assignment: CDR1 SGHKS and CDR2 YYEKEE (reference sequence). With V trimmed by 4 bases and J by 3 bases, 4 bases remained unmatched. The CDR3 is 15 residues long. CDR3 coding DNA: TGTGCCAGCAGCGTGGGACTAGCGGGGTACTACGAGCAGTACTTC. This gives the protein CASSVGLAGYYEQYF.

The chain combines TRBV15 with TRBJ1-6; D ambiguous. V was clipped by 2 bases and J by 2 bases, with 7 bases between them. CDR1 is LNHNV and CDR2 is YYDKDF in the germline V gene (reference sequence). The CDR3 sequence is 15 residues long. The CDR3 nucleotides read TGTGCCACCAGCAGACAGGAACCCTATAATTCACCCCTCCACTTT. It is translated as CATSRQEPYNSPLHF.

Comment on this clone: Other DNA sequences of this sample code for an identical CDR3. The chain has TRBV2 and TRBJ1-1; 7 bases are shared with TRBD1. The CDR3 has 13 amino acids. With V trimmed by 5 bases and J by 1 base, 1 base remained unmatched. Germline V gene lookup returns CDR1 SNHLY and CDR2 FYNNEI. The DNA of the CDR3 is TGTGCCAGCAGTCGACAGGGGAACACTGAAGCTTTCTTT. Its translation is CASSRQGNTEAFF.

The CDR3 DNA reads TGCGCCAGCAGCTTGGAAGGGAGGAGGGAAAAACTGTTTTTT. It is translated as CASSLEGRREKLFF. V gene TRBV5-1 combines with J gene TRBJ1-4; D ambiguous. The V end was cut by 0 bases, the J end by 8 bases, with 11 bases between. Per germline, CDR1 SGHRS and CDR2 YFSETQ. There are 14 residues in the CDR3.

This chain connects TRBV18 to TRBJ2-2, with D possibly TRBD1 on 5 matching bases. The CDR3 extends over 15 amino acids. CDR1 is KGHSH and CDR2 is LQKENI in the germline V gene. The germline V and J ends were trimmed by 5 bases and 4 bases, with 14 bases remaining between them. The CDR3 DNA sequence: TGTGCCAGCTCATTGGACACCCTGTCCACCGGGGAGCTGTTTTTT. Translated, it gives CASSLDTLSTGELFF.

The chain recombines TRBV27 with TRBJ1-4; 9 bases fit TRBD1. V lost 6 bases and J lost 7; bases outside the gene matches: 6. Germline lookup yields CDR1 MNHEY and CDR2 SMNVEV (reference sequence). The CDR3 covers 14 residues. The CDR3 DNA is TGTGCCAGCAGCGGGACAGGGTCGGGTGAAAAACTGTTTTTT. Translated, it gives CASSGTGSGEKLFF.

V is TRBV19 and J is TRBJ2-5; D may be TRBD2 (5 bases). The CDR3 contains 13 residues. Germline values: CDR1 LNHDA, CDR2 SQIVND (reference sequence). V lost 10 bases and J lost 5, with 17 bases in between. The CDR3 DNA is TGTGCCACCCGAGAAAGAGGGTTGGAGACCCAGTACTTC. Amino acid sequence: CATRERGLETQYF.

The chain carries TRBV19 and TRBJ1-5; the D gene is possibly TRBD1 (6 bases). The V gene's germline CDR1 is LNHDA and CDR2 SQIVND (reference sequence). There are 16 residues in the CDR3. Trimming took 6 bases from V and 6 from J, leaving 21 bases between them. In DNA, the CDR3 is TGTGCCAGTAGCCCGGGGGGCCTTCCGCCGGTTCAGCCCCAGCATTTT. This encodes CASSPGGLPPVQPQHF.